Listed below are T cell receptor beta chains from one sample, sequenced in a study of shared clonotypes between healthy human individuals. Measured with immunoSEQ multiplex PCR; TCRdb has only the in-frame clones, and not every one. Of about 2.2 million clones listed, just over 90% are singletons. Sequenced input: naive CD8+ T cells from PBMCs. The receptors stem from a man younger than 30 in good health. Some clones in this sample may be carry-over from other donors' samples. The conserved cysteine and the conserved F or W are not part of the CDR3 here. Each record gives: CDR3 length, D gene, J gene, V gene, CDR3 protein. D genes are given only for firm matches.

>12|-|TRBJ1-2|TRBV9
ASSASGTAYGYT
>13|TRBD2|TRBJ2-7|TRBV4-2
ASRGEEGGSYEQY
>12|TRBD1|TRBJ2-1|TRBV28
ASSLYGQVHEQF
>12|-|TRBJ2-7|TRBV11-2
ASSLSHTRGEQY
>12|-|TRBJ2-2|TRBV9
ASSVIGFAGELF
>12|TRBD1|TRBJ1-2|TRBV6-1
ASRSTGPPYGYT
>14|TRBD2|TRBJ2-7|TRBV27
ASSLRASGFPYEQY
>14|TRBD2|TRBJ2-1|TRBV9
ASSLRGGSSYNEQF
>11|TRBD1|TRBJ2-3|TRBV15
ATRDRGADTQY
>11|-|TRBJ1-1|TRBV30
AWSVPGGAWTF
>14|TRBD2|TRBJ2-1|TRBV6-5
ASSWGLAGGDNEQF
>13|TRBD2|TRBJ2-7|TRBV9
ASSVEGLAGYEQY
>9|-|TRBJ2-7|TRBV29-1
SVRDSYEQY
>17|-|TRBJ1-5|TRBV19
ASSRRPRDPSYSNQPQH
>12|TRBD2|TRBJ2-7|TRBV27
ASSRRGAMYEQY
>11|-|TRBJ2-7|TRBV27
ASSYGLLYEQY
>15|-|TRBJ2-2|TRBV28
ASSYPQDWVNTGELF
>10|-|TRBJ2-2|TRBV7-9
ASSPNTGELF
>13|-|TRBJ2-7|TRBV5-1
ASSLAPGISYEQY
>14|-|TRBJ2-2|TRBV12-1
ASSFAFTGGTGELF
>15|TRBD2|TRBJ2-3|TRBV5-1
ASSLEVTSGNTDTQY
>11|-|TRBJ1-1|TRBV7-9
ASSRVFNTEAF
>11|-|TRBJ2-7|TRBV9
ASSVDSTYEQY
>13|-|TRBJ2-5|TRBV28
ASSLLQTSQETQY
>16|-|TRBJ2-5|TRBV25-1
ASSRSSGFEGPWETQY
>13|-|TRBJ2-7|TRBV10-3
AISGSDGQPYEQY
>12|-|TRBJ2-1|TRBV7-2
ASSRGGQYNEQF
>11|-|TRBJ1-2|TRBV12-5
ASGFWGINGYT
>13|TRBD1|TRBJ2-1|TRBV9
ASSEGTGASNEQF
>13|TRBD2|TRBJ2-7|TRBV19
ASSTLAGGPREQY
>15|TRBD2|TRBJ2-3|TRBV7-2
ASSLFGAGGSTDTQY
>12|-|TRBJ2-1|TRBV9
ASSAAGGYNEQF
>15|TRBD2|TRBJ2-7|TRBV7-6
ASSPRVTSGSSYEQY
>14|-|TRBJ1-4|TRBV13
ASSSTQDPTNEKLF
>14|-|TRBJ1-3|TRBV5-1
ASSLEWQGSGNTIY
>10|-|TRBJ2-7|TRBV10-3
AISPGDYEQY
>12|-|TRBJ2-7|TRBV28
ASSLKGNFYEQY
>11|-|TRBJ2-3|TRBV29-1
SVEMASTDTQY
>11|-|TRBJ2-7|TRBV13
ASSFGSSYEQY
>12|-|TRBJ2-1|TRBV29-1
SVPGSGPYNEQF
>11|-|TRBJ1-5|TRBV28
ASSLWVGQPQH
>13|TRBD1|TRBJ1-1|TRBV7-3
ASSNRQGTNTEAF
>14|TRBD2|TRBJ2-2|TRBV18
ASSPTSGANTGELF
>16|TRBD2|TRBJ2-1|TRBV27
ASSPGIAGGRSYNEQF
>10|TRBD2|TRBJ2-1|TRBV29-1
SVAGTSGSKF